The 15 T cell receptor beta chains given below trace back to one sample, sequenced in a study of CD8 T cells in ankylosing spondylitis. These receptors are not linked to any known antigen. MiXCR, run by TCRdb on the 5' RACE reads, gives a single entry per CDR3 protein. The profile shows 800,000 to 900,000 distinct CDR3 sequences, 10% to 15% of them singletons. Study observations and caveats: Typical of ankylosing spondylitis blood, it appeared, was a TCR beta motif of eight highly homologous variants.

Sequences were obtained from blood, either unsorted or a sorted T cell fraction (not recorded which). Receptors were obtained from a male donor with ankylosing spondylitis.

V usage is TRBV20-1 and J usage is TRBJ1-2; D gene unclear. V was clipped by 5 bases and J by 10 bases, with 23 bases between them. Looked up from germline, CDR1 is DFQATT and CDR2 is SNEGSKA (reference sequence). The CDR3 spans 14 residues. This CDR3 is CSARVLRAPIDYTF. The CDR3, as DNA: TGCAGTGCTCGAGTTCTGAGGGCACCTATTGACTACACCTTC.

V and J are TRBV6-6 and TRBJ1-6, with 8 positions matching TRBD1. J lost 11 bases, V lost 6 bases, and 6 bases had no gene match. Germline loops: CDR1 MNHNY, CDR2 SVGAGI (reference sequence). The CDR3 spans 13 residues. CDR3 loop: CASRLLTGAPLHF. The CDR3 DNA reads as TGTGCCAGCAGGCTCCTGACAGGGGCACCCCTCCACTTT.

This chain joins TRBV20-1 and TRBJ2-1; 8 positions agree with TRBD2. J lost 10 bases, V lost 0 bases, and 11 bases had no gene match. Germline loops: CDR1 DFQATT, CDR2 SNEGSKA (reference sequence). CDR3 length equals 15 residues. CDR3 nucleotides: TGCAGTGCTAGAGATACGGGGGGGACACTAGGAGAGCAGTTCTTC. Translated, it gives CSARDTGGTLGEQFF.

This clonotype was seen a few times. For the CDR3, the DNA is TGTGCCAGCCTCTCCGGGGGATCTGGAAACACCATATATTTT. The encoded protein is CASLSGGSGNTIYF. This chain joins TRBV7-2 and TRBJ1-3, with D possibly being TRBD1 (5 bases). The CDR3 totals 14 residues. Germline V gene sequence: CDR1 SGHTA, CDR2 FQGNSA. V gave up 8 bases and J gave up 1 base, with 12 bases separating them.

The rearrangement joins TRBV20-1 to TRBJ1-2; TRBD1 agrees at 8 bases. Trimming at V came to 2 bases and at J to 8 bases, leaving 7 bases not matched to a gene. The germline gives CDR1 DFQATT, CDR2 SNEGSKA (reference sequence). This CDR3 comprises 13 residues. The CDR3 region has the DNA TGCAGTGCTAGACCTCAGGGGGCGGAGGGCTACACCTTC. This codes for CSARPQGAEGYTF.

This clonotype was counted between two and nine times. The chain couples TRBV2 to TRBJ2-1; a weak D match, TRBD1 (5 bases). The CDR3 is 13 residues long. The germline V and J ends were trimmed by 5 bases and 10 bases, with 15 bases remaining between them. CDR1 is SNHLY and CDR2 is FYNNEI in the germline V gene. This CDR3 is CASSPLGDREQFF. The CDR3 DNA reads TGTGCCAGCAGTCCGCTAGGGGATCGGGAGCAGTTCTTC.

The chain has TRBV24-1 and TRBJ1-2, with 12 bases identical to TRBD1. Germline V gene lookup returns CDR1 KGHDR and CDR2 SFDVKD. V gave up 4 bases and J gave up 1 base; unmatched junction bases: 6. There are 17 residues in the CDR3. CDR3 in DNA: TGTGCCACCAGTGACCCGGGGACAGGGGGCTTTAACTATGGCTACACCTTC. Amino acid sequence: CATSDPGTGGFNYGYTF.

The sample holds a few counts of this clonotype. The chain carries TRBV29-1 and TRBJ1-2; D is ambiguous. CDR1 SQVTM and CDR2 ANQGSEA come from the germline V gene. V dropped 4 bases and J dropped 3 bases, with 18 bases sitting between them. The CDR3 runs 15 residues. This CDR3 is CSVAPKPGYDYGYTF. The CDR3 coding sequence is TGCAGCGTTGCCCCCAAGCCGGGTTATGACTATGGCTACACCTTC.

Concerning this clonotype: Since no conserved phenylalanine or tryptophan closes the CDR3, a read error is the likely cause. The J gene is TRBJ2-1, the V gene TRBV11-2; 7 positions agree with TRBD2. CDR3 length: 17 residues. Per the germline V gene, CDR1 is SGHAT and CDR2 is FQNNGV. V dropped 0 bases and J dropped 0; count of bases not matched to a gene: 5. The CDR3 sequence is CASSLEVGGSSYNEQFS. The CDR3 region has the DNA TGTGCCAGCAGCTTAGAAGTAGGCGGGAGCTCCTACAATGAGCAGTTCTCC.

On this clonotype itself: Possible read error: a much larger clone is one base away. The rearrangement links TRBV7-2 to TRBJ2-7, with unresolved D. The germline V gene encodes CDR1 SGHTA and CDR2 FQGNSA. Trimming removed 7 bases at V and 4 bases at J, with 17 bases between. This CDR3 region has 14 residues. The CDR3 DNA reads TGTGCCAGCACTCTGGACGGAACACTTTACGAGCAGTACTTC. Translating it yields CASTLDGTLYEQYF.

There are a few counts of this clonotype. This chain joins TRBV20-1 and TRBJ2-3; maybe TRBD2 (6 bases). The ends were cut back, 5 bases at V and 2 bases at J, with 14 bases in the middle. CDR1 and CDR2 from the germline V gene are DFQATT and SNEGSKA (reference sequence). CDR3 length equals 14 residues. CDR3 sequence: CSAPGESNTDTQYF. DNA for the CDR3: TGCAGTGCTCCGGGGGAGTCGAACACAGATACGCAGTATTTT.

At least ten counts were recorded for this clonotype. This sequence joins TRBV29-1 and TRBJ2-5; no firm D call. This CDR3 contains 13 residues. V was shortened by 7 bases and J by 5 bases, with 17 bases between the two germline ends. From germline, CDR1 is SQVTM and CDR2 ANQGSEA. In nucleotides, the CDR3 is TGCAGCGGTCGCGCGGAGACATGGGAGACCCAGTACTTC. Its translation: CSGRAETWETQYF.

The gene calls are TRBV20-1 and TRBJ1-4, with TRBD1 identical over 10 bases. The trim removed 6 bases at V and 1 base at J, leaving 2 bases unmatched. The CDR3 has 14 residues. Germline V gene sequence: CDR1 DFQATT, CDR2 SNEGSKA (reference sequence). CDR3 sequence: CSAGDRGTNEKLFF. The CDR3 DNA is TGCAGTGCCGGGGACAGGGGAACTAATGAAAAACTGTTTTTT.

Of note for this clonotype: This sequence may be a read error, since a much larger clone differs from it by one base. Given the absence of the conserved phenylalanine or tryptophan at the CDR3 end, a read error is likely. CDR3 protein: CSARDYRGGYEQYI. CDR3 coding DNA: TGCAGTGCTAGAGATTACAGGGGAGGCTACGAGCAGTACATC. This chain uses TRBV20-1 with TRBJ2-7, with D perhaps TRBD1 (7 bases). Per germline, CDR1 DFQATT and CDR2 SNEGSKA (reference sequence). The germline V and J ends were trimmed by 0 bases and 3 bases, with 12 bases remaining between them. This CDR3 contains 14 residues.

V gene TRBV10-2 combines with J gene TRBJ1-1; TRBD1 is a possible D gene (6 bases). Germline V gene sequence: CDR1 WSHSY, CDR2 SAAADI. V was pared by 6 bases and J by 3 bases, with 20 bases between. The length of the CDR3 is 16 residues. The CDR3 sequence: CASRGPQGYLYTEAFF. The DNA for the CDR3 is TGCGCCAGCAGAGGTCCACAGGGTTATCTCTACACTGAAGCTTTCTTT.